This T cell receptor (beta chain) was recorded in a study of OX40 agonist ivuxolimab in advanced cancers. In the study overall: Ivuxolimab was an agonistic, fully human IgG2 monoclonal antibody directed against OX40 (CD134), a costimulatory receptor. The monotherapy dose-escalation portion (N ≈ 52 patients) of the phase I ivuxolimab trial is reported in the paper. The point of sequencing TCRbeta in the periphery was to test whether ivuxolimab changed TCR sequence diversity and drove clonal T-cell expansion. Partial responses occurred in three dose-escalation patients: two with cutaneous melanoma and one with hepatocellular carcinoma. Intravenous ivuxolimab was administered to patients every 2 weeks at six dose levels: 0.01, 0.1, 0.3, 1.5, 3 and 10 mg/kg. Of the roughly 52 patients in dose escalation, about 20 had hepatocellular carcinoma, approximately 15 had melanoma, 9 had renal cell carcinoma and 9 had head and neck cancer. Prior anti-PD-1, anti-PD-L1 or anti-CTLA-4 therapy was permitted, and about two fifths of dose-escalation patients had received checkpoint inhibitors. In the dose-escalation cohort, approximately 83% of patients were male, and the mean age was roughly 60 years with a range of about 20 to 80. On the study overall, not on this receptor specifically: Low levels of normalized T-cell clonal expansion were also seen in some patients who did not respond. On average, CD8+ T cells showed more expanded clones than CD4+ T cells after ivuxolimab. At doses of 0.1 to 3.0 mg/kg, clonal expansion of both CD4+ and CD8+ blood T cells was observed from baseline to week 6. In partial responders in the 0.1-3.0 mg/kg groups, normalized peripheral clonal expansion was found to be among the lowest, especially among CD8+ T cells. Which antigens the clonally expanded peripheral T cells were specific for was not determined.

CDR1 and CDR2 (MGHDK, SYGVNS) derive from the germline V gene. At the junction V is shortened by 3 bases and J by 4 bases; bases outside the gene matches: 5. The CDR3 covers 15 residues, taking in both the cysteine and the phenylalanine. Only CDR3 DNA is held: 45 bases, read in frame from base 1. As to this clone: Its antigen has not been determined. No much larger clone exists at a distance of one base, and base qualities are not known.

Patients with a history of autoimmune disease or receiving systemic immunosuppression were excluded from the trial. In every dose cohort, peripheral blood was drawn for TCR sequencing at baseline, cycle 4 day 1, and cycle 7 day 1. Samples were obtained from an open-label, multicenter, first-in-human phase I dose-escalation trial of ivuxolimab. Adults with locally advanced or metastatic melanoma, renal cell carcinoma, hepatocellular carcinoma or head and neck squamous cell carcinoma were enrolled in the trial. Before TCR sequencing, CD4+ T cells and CD8+ T cells from peripheral blood were sorted into separate populations. To sequence the TCRbeta CDR3 region, genomic DNA was isolated from the sorted cells. TCRbeta CDR3 regions were sequenced using the immunoSEQ Assay. In TCRdb, the immuneACCESS table is reduced to in-frame sequences with V and J assigned. These tables do not hold every clone; where another copy was compared, an unresolved V gene accounts for under half, and the others remain unexplained. The sample data list 20,000 to 25,000 clones, and approximately 85% of these were observed just once. Of the sample, 50% is held by the ten largest clones.

The sample in question was CD4+ or CD8+ T cells sorted from blood, obtained in a trial of the OX40 agonist ivuxolimab. The sequence was obtained from an adult with an advanced solid tumor such as melanoma, head and neck, liver or kidney cancer. This sequence uses TRBV25-1 and TRBJ1-4, with 7 bases in between that match TRBD1. For the CDR3, the sequence is CASSDTGTVNEKLFF. The sequenced DNA is TGTGCCAGCAGTGATACAGGGACAGTTAATGAAAAACTGTTTTTT.